The next 20 T cell receptor beta chains were all read from a single sample in a study of identical twins. MiXCR was run by TCRdb on the 5' RACE reads, yielding one entry per CDR3 protein. The sample yields roughly 710,000 distinct CDR3 sequences, less than 7% seen once. Sequenced input: naive T cells sorted from blood. Receptors originate from a man younger than 35 in good health.

This clonotype was seen ten or more times. The gene calls are TRBV14 and TRBJ2-5; a weak D match, TRBD1 (5 bases). V gave up 3 bases and J gave up 4 bases, with 18 bases separating them. The length of the CDR3 is 16 residues. CDR1 and CDR2 (germline): SGHDN, FVKESK. This chain's CDR3 is CASSHLAAGPGETQYF. The CDR3 nucleotides read TGTGCCAGCAGCCACTTAGCCGCAGGGCCCGGAGAGACCCAGTACTTC.

This clonotype was found many times. The chain links TRBV12-3 or TRBV12-4 to TRBJ1-5; 8 bases align to TRBD1. CDR3 length: 15 amino acids. J gave up 3 bases and V 7 bases, and 8 bases lay outside the gene matches. CDR3 in DNA: TGTGCCAGCACTACGGACAGGGATGACAATCAGCCCCAGCATTTT. Its protein product is CASTTDRDDNQPQHF.

Ten or more counts support this clonotype. This rearrangement joins TRBV18 to TRBJ2-3; 8 positions match TRBD2. Germline V gene lookup returns CDR1 KGHSH and CDR2 LQKENI. The CDR3 totals 19 residues. The V segment lost 4 bases and the J segment 6 bases; nucleotides outside the gene matches: 21. The CDR3 coding sequence is TGTGCCAGCTCACGTACGACCGGGACTAGTAAACCCAACTATGATACGCAGTATTTT. Translated: CASSRTTGTSKPNYDTQYF.

This clonotype was detected ten times or more. V is TRBV20-1 and J is TRBJ2-3; no firm D call. The V gene's germline CDR1 is DFQATT and CDR2 SNEGSKA (reference sequence). CDR3 length: 13 amino acids. Trimming pared 2 bases from V and 6 bases from J, leaving 12 bases between. Written as DNA, the CDR3 is TGCAGTGCTAGATCCGGGTTTCGGGATACGCAGTATTTT. Translation: CSARSGFRDTQYF.

This clonotype has only a few counts. The chain recombines TRBV7-6 with TRBJ2-3; D is undetermined. This CDR3 comprises 14 residues. Germline V lookup: CDR1 SGHVS, CDR2 FNYEAQ. V lost 3 bases and J lost 6, with 13 bases in between. The CDR3 region has the DNA TGTGCCAGCAGCTTCCTGATGGGCGAGGATACGCAGTATTTT. Protein product: CASSFLMGEDTQYF.

The CDR3 reads CASSLPRDRAVGANVLTF. DNA for the CDR3: TGCGCCAGCAGCCTACCCCGGGACAGGGCTGTTGGGGCCAACGTCCTGACTTTC. The chain uses TRBV5-1 and TRBJ2-6, with 9 bases identical to TRBD1. The CDR3 totals 18 residues. With 4 bases clipped from V and 3 bases from J, the junction kept 11 bases outside the gene matches. The V gene's germline CDR1 is SGHRS and CDR2 YFSETQ. Using reference TRBV5-1 and TRBJ2-6 for the parts outside the CDR3, the full variable domain is KAGVTQTPRYLIKTRGQQVTLSCSPISGHRSVSWYQQTPGQGLQFLFEYFSETQRNKGNFPGRFSGRQFSNSRSEMNVSTLELGDSALYLCASSLPRDRAVGANVLTFGAGSRLTVL.

V and J are TRBV21-1 and TRBJ2-7. TRBV21-1 is a pseudogene. CDR3 length equals 14 residues. This CDR3 reads CASSKRDPIPEQYV. In nucleotides, the CDR3 is TGTGCCAGCAGCAAAAGGGATCCAATCCCCGAGCAGTACGTC.

This clonotype was seen repeatedly, ten times or more. The CDR3 loop reads CASSPLGYQETQYF. CDR3 DNA: TGTGCCAGCAGTCCCCTCGGGTACCAAGAGACCCAGTACTTC. V and J are TRBV12-3 or TRBV12-4 and TRBJ2-5; D call uncertain. The CDR3 consists of 14 residues. Trimming removed 5 bases at V and 0 bases at J, with 10 bases between.

There are many counts of this clonotype. This chain links TRBV10-3 with TRBJ2-2, with unresolved D. Germline loops: CDR1 ENHRY, CDR2 SYGVKD. CDR3 size: 13 residues. V was pared by 0 bases and J by 7 bases, with 6 bases between. The CDR3 region has the DNA TGTGCCATCAGTGAGTCAGGCGGCGGGGAGCTGTTTTTT. Translation gives CAISESGGGELFF.

This clonotype was detected a few times. The chain recombines TRBV21-1 with TRBJ1-2; TRBD1 is the table's D call and was not checked against the DNA. TRBV21-1 is flagged as a pseudogene. This CDR3 is built from 11 residues. DNA for the CDR3: TGTGCCAGCTCCGGGACAGGCGGCTACACCTTC. Translation gives CASSGTGGYTF.

The genes are TRBV6-1 and TRBJ2-7; TRBD2 matches at 12 bases. The trim removed 5 bases at V and 4 bases at J, leaving 12 bases unmatched. The CDR3 has 17 residues. Germline V gives CDR1 MNHNS, CDR2 SASEGT. Here the CDR3 reads CASSLTSGSFVGYEQYF. CDR3 DNA sequence: TGTGCCAGCAGTCTGACTAGCGGGAGTTTTGTGGGATACGAGCAGTACTTC.

This clonotype was seen a handful of times. The CDR3 region is CASSLGTGMGNEQFF. The CDR3, as DNA: TGTGCCAGCAGCTTGGGGACAGGGATGGGCAATGAGCAGTTCTTC. The chain links TRBV11-2 to TRBJ2-1, with 9 bases fitting TRBD1. This CDR3 spans 15 amino acids. V lost 3 bases, J lost 6 bases, and 6 bases stayed unmatched. The germline V gene encodes CDR1 SGHAT and CDR2 FQNNGV.

There are many counts of this clonotype. CDR3 DNA sequence: TGCAGCGTTGAACGGATGCGACTAGCGGGAGGAAACAATGAGCAGTTCTTC. Translating it yields CSVERMRLAGGNNEQFF. The chain is built from TRBV29-1 and TRBJ2-1; 13 nucleotides line up with TRBD2. The germline V gene has CDR1 SQVTM and CDR2 ANQGSEA. CDR3 length equals 17 residues. Trimming cost V 2 bases and J 5 bases; bases outside gene matches: 9.

In this sample, this clonotype turned up many times. The rearrangement joins TRBV20-1 to TRBJ2-3; perhaps TRBD1 as D (6 bases). The CDR3 extends over 14 amino acids. Trimming took 3 bases from V and 1 from J, leaving 11 bases between them. In germline, CDR1 is DFQATT, CDR2 SNEGSKA (reference sequence). This CDR3 is CSASRGDGTDTQYF. The CDR3 DNA reads as TGCAGTGCTAGCAGGGGAGATGGCACAGATACGCAGTATTTT.

In its sample, this clonotype was seen many times. The chain uses TRBV12-3 or TRBV12-4 and TRBJ1-1, with TRBD1 identical over 11 bases. The CDR3 has 15 residues. V was pared by 6 bases and J by 11 bases, with 14 bases of the junction left unmatched. As DNA, the CDR3 is TGTGCCAGCAGGGCTGGACAGGGGGCTTCGGGAGTGGCTTTCTTT. Its translation is CASRAGQGASGVAFF.

This clonotype was counted many times. CDR3 loop: CSAREPRDKYEKLFF. DNA for the CDR3: TGCAGTGCTAGAGAACCCCGGGACAAATATGAAAAACTGTTTTTT. V usage is TRBV20-1 and J usage is TRBJ1-4, with a weak D call TRBD1 (6 bases). Trimming took off 0 bases at V and 6 bases at J, with 14 bases between the two ends. The germline V gene encodes CDR1 DFQATT and CDR2 SNEGSKA (reference sequence). The CDR3 runs to 15 residues.

V gene TRBV27 combines with J gene TRBJ1-5; 8 bases are shared with TRBD1. CDR1 is MNHEY, CDR2 SMNVEV, per germline (reference sequence). This CDR3 contains 16 residues. V lost 4 bases, J lost 2 bases, and 7 bases stayed unmatched. The CDR3 nucleotides read TGTGCCAGCAGTTCAAGACAGGGGAAGCGCAATCAGCCCCAGCATTTT. Amino acid sequence: CASSSRQGKRNQPQHF.

V gene TRBV2 combines with J gene TRBJ2-3; 8 nucleotides align to TRBD2. The V and J ends lost 3 bases and 4 bases, in that order; junction bases with no gene match: 3. CDR3 length: 14 amino acids. Germline assignment: CDR1 SNHLY and CDR2 FYNNEI. CDR3 loop: CASSDGRAPDTQYF. The DNA for the CDR3 is TGTGCCAGCAGTGACGGGAGGGCGCCAGATACGCAGTATTTT. Full variable domain (outside the CDR3, taken from reference TRBV2 and TRBJ2-3): EPEVTQTPSHQVTQMGQEVILRCVPISNHLYFYWYRQILGQKVEFLVSFYNNEISEKSEIFDDQFSVERPDGSNFTLKIRSTKLEDSAMYFCASSDGRAPDTQYFGPGTRLTVL.

The chain has TRBV27 and TRBJ2-7; D is uncertain. CDR3 length: 12 residues. Trimming stripped 3 bases from V and 6 bases from J, with 9 bases between. Germline values: CDR1 MNHEY, CDR2 SMNVEV (reference sequence). CDR3 protein: CASSFWRGEQYF. Written as DNA, the CDR3 is TGTGCCAGCAGTTTTTGGAGAGGCGAGCAGTACTTC.

This clonotype was observed a few times. The chain joins TRBV7-8 to TRBJ2-2; D perhaps matches TRBD2 (5 bases). V was cut by 2 bases and J by 3 bases, with 16 bases left in between. Germline CDR1 SGHVS, CDR2 FQNEAQ. The CDR3 has 17 amino acids. The CDR3 loop reads CASSLFGLGRDTGELFF. The CDR3 DNA follows: TGTGCCAGCAGCTTATTTGGTCTGGGGAGAGACACCGGGGAGCTGTTTTTT.